This T cell receptor beta chain was documented in a study of long-term antiretroviral therapy in people with HIV. Study-wide context: The earliest samples came from an era when ART typically awaited falling CD4 counts. Whole-study findings and limits: Transplant donor controls retained higher diversity, though diversity increased after ART.

Version v3.0 of the immunoSEQ assay ran at survey level. Produced via immunoSEQ multiplex PCR; TCRdb's table is partial and in-frame only. The table includes about 28,000 clones, over 90% detected once. Everyone in the study who had HIV was treated in the United States. Trimming pared 5 bases from V and 1 base from J, leaving 9 bases between. The germline CDR1 and CDR2 sequences are MDHEN and SYDVKM. The CDR3 is 14 residues long. Of note for this clone: Its antigen is not known.

Sequencing used unsorted PBMCs, obtained 6.2 years after starting antiretroviral therapy. The receptor was isolated from a middle-aged man with HIV. The chain combines TRBV28 with TRBJ1-5; D is uncertain. The CDR3: CASSDNLSNQPQHF. DNA for the CDR3: TGTGCCAGCAGTGACAATTTGAGCAATCAGCCCCAGCATTTT.